This TCR beta chain was recorded in a study of Ad26.COV2.S vaccination and SARS-CoV-2 variants. Overall study: The COV1001 Ad26.COV2.S trial arm included the donor. General study points: Possible underestimation of total T cell responses by the TCR breadth and depth analyses was noted.

Produced via immunoSEQ multiplex PCR; TCRdb's table is partial and in-frame only. The sample holds hundreds of thousands of clones, around 93% seen once. This sample's treatment: around 19 received Ad26.COV2.S at low or high dose, single or two shots; about 5 received placebo; per-sample allocation not given. Specimen acquisition occurred on day 63 following the initial vaccine or placebo injection. The germline V gene has CDR1 MNHEY and CDR2 SMNVEV (reference sequence). The V and J ends lost 5 bases and 6 bases respectively, with 11 bases between them. The length of the CDR3 is 13 residues. To note about this clone: Its target is unknown.

The clonotype originates from a person between 18 and 65 years old who received the Ad26.COV2.S COVID-19 vaccine or a placebo. The sample in question was peripheral blood, obtained in a trial of Ad26.COV2.S vaccine versus placebo. The chain is built from TRBV27 and TRBJ1-5; D gene unclear. The CDR3 sequence: CASSITWAQPQHF. CDR3 sequence (DNA): TGTGCCAGCAGTATAACCTGGGCTCAGCCCCAGCATTTT.